These 13 T cell receptor beta chains originate from one sample sequenced in a study of PD-1 blockade in classical Hodgkin lymphoma. Every patient experienced relapse after autologous stem cell transplantation, and brentuximab vedotin exposure varied. Sequencing used immunoSEQ multiplex PCR; TCRdb keeps in-frame clones, though not all of them. Of tens of thousands of clones in the sample, 80% to 90% were seen once. The sequencing here drew on peripheral blood mononuclear cells (PBMCs), taken at baseline. The receptors were sampled from a human donor with classical Hodgkin lymphoma.

This clone appeared once. The rearrangement uses TRBV12-2 and TRBJ1-2; TRBD1 was called by the table and not checked on the DNA. TRBV12-2 is a pseudogene segment. This CDR3 is built from 13 residues. The CDR3, as DNA: TGTGCAAGTCGCTCATTGGACAGGGCGGGCTACACCTTC. Translating gives CASRSLDRAGYTF.

The rearrangement uses TRBV20-1 and TRBJ2-7, with TRBD1 identical over 7 bases. Trimming removed 5 bases from V and 4 bases from J; junction bases left unmatched: 2. The CDR3 length is 11 residues. CDR1 is DFQATT, CDR2 SNEGSKA, per germline (reference sequence). CDR3 in amino acids: CSAWDRYEQYF. The CDR3, as DNA: TGCAGTGCTTGGGACAGATACGAGCAGTACTTC.

The chain uses TRBV5-6 and TRBJ1-1, with D possibly TRBD1 on 5 matching bases. Trimming left V 4 bases short and J 8 bases short, with 9 bases between. The V gene's germline CDR1 is SGHDT and CDR2 YYEEEE. This CDR3 is 11 amino acids long. CDR3 residues: CASSVTGEAFF. In DNA, the CDR3 is TGTGCCAGCAGCGTCACAGGAGAAGCTTTCTTT.

V usage is TRBV7-6 and J usage is TRBJ2-5; D gene unclear. V was pared by 5 bases and J by 7 bases, with 11 bases between. CDR3 size: 12 residues. Germline V gene lookup returns CDR1 SGHVS and CDR2 FNYEAQ. For the CDR3, the DNA is TGTGCCAGCAGCCGCGATTCAGGGACCCAGTACTTC. Its protein product is CASSRDSGTQYF.

This clone was detected only a few times. The chain links TRBV19 to TRBJ1-5; D is uncertain. Per germline, CDR1 LNHDA and CDR2 SQIVND (reference sequence). V gave up 6 bases and J gave up 0 bases, with 9 bases separating them. The CDR3 is 14 residues long. The CDR3 DNA sequence: TGTGCCAGTAGAGGAAGGTATAGCAATCAGCCCCAGCATTTT. Its protein product is CASRGRYSNQPQHF.

In this sample, this clone turned up once. This chain joins TRBV4-2 and TRBJ2-1; D remains unclear. In germline, CDR1 is LGHNA, CDR2 YNFKEQ. Trimming stripped 4 bases from V and 14 bases from J, with 24 bases between. CDR3 size: 15 residues. The CDR3 nucleotides are TGTGCCAGCAGCCTTCACGACCGGGCTCGTCTGAAGAAGTTCTTC. Translating it yields CASSLHDRARLKKFF.

The chain carries TRBV5-1 and TRBJ1-6; D gene unclear. CDR1 and CDR2 (germline): SGHRS, YFSETQ. V was shortened by 0 bases and J by 0 bases, with 10 bases between the two germline ends. The CDR3 length is 17 residues. The CDR3 sequence: CASSLDGLSSYNSPLHF. DNA of the CDR3: TGCGCCAGCAGCTTGGACGGGTTGAGCTCCTATAATTCACCCCTCCACTTT.

The chain joins TRBV5-5 to TRBJ2-5, with D perhaps matching TRBD1 (6 bases). The CDR3 runs to 11 residues. The V end was cut by 2 bases, the J end by 10 bases, with 9 bases between. Looked up from germline, CDR1 is SGHKS and CDR2 is YYEKEE (reference sequence). The CDR3 spells CASSLGGYQYF. As DNA, the CDR3 is TGTGCCAGCAGCTTAGGGGGATACCAGTACTTC.

The chain employs TRBV7-8 and TRBJ2-7, with D maybe TRBD2 (7 bases). The V and J ends lost 2 bases and 5 bases respectively, with 19 bases between them. Germline V gives CDR1 SGHVS, CDR2 FQNEAQ. The CDR3 runs to 16 residues. The CDR3 is CASSLNWRGLGNEQYF. The CDR3, as DNA: TGTGCCAGCAGCTTAAACTGGCGGGGGCTAGGGAACGAGCAGTACTTC.

The chain's CDR3 is CASSERGWIRKAFF. The DNA for the CDR3 is TGTGCCAGCAGTGAACGGGGTTGGATCCGTAAGGCTTTCTTT. The rearrangement joins TRBV6-1 to TRBJ1-1, with unresolved D. Per the germline V gene, CDR1 is MNHNS and CDR2 is SASEGT. The CDR3 runs 14 residues. Trimming stripped 2 bases from V and 11 bases from J, with 18 bases between.

This clone was found many times. The chain has TRBV6-1 and TRBJ1-2; D gene ambiguous. CDR3 size: 8 residues. V lost 7 bases and J 8 bases, leaving 2 bases between the germline ends. The germline V gene has CDR1 MNHNS and CDR2 SASEGT. Here the CDR3 DNA reads TGTGCCAGCAACGGCTACACCTTC. Translation gives CASNGYTF.

This clone showed up many times. The chain uses TRBV5-4 and TRBJ2-5; 7 bases match TRBD1. The CDR3 is made up of 15 amino acids. The trim removed 3 bases at V and 2 bases at J, leaving 7 bases unmatched. Germline V gives CDR1 SGHNT, CDR2 YYREEE (reference sequence). The CDR3 reads CASSSAGTAQETQYF. The DNA of the CDR3 is TGTGCCAGCAGCTCAGCCGGGACAGCGCAAGAGACCCAGTACTTC.

CDR3 DNA: TGTGCAAGTCGCTTAACAGGCCTTGAAAAACTGTTTTTT. Its translation: CASRLTGLEKLFF. The rearrangement joins TRBV12-2 to TRBJ1-4; the tabulated D call, TRBD1, remains unverified against the DNA. TRBV12-2 counts as a pseudogene. CDR3 length equals 13 residues.